Following are 21 T cell receptor beta chains from one sample sequenced in a study of cytomegalovirus exposure and HLA in healthy donors (dated by TCRdb to the late 2010s). Library preparation used the immunoSEQ multiplex PCR assay. For the multiplex PCR, a mixture combining 60 forward primers for TCR Vbeta segments and 13 reverse primers for TCR Jbeta segments was used. The clones in this table, taken by TCRdb from immuneACCESS, are in-frame only. Not every clone is retained; where verified, under half of the shortfall comes from an unresolved V gene, and the cause of the rest is unknown. This sample's clone table shows under 200,000 clones. The ten most abundant clones make up 6.5% of the sample. The specimen was PBMCs. Source of these receptors: a man in his thirties or forties in good health and CMV-seronegative.

The chain combines TRBV6-6 with TRBJ1-2; 8 bases match TRBD1. The CDR3 covers 15 residues. Per the germline V gene, CDR1 is MNHNY and CDR2 is SVGAGI (reference sequence). Losses at the gene ends were 11 bases for V and 1 base for J; bases not matched to a gene: 12. The CDR3 nucleotides are TGTGCCGGGAGCAGGGAGACAGGGGATAACTATGGCTACACCTTC. Translated, it gives CAGSRETGDNYGYTF.

The chain employs TRBV11-2 and TRBJ2-7; D uncertain. Germline V lookup: CDR1 SGHAT, CDR2 FQNNGV. The CDR3 runs 12 residues. V was shortened by 2 bases and J by 5 bases, with 7 bases between the two germline ends. CDR3 in DNA: TGTGCCAGCAGCTTACAATACAACGAGCAGTACTTC. This gives the protein CASSLQYNEQYF.

The chain recombines TRBV4-3 with TRBJ1-2; a weak D match, TRBD1 (6 bases). Trimming cost V 0 bases and J 8 bases, with 10 bases left between them. Germline lookup yields CDR1 LGHNA and CDR2 YSLEER. The length of the CDR3 is 13 residues. Here the CDR3 reads CASSQDGGAGYTF. DNA of the CDR3: TGCGCCAGCAGCCAAGACGGGGGGGCCGGCTACACCTTC.

The CDR3 here is CASSLERQGLDGYTF. CDR3 sequence (DNA): TGCGCCAGCAGCTTGGAGAGACAGGGGCTCGATGGCTACACCTTC. The chain carries TRBV5-1 and TRBJ1-2, with TRBD1 identical over 8 bases. Germline V gene sequence: CDR1 SGHRS, CDR2 YFSETQ. V shed 0 bases and J 6 bases; nucleotides not matched to a gene: 7. The CDR3 loop spans 15 amino acids.

The gene calls are TRBV27 and TRBJ1-5, with 7 bases identical to TRBD1. Germline CDR1 and CDR2: MNHEY and SMNVEV (reference sequence). Unmatched junction bases numbered 7, after V lost 1 base and J lost 4 bases. The CDR3 runs to 16 residues. For the CDR3, the DNA is TGTGCCAGCAGTTTATTAGGGACAGTTTTAAATCAGCCCCAGCATTTT. This encodes CASSLLGTVLNQPQHF.

The V gene is TRBV5-1, the J gene TRBJ2-7, with 10 bases identical to TRBD1. The CDR3 consists of 13 residues. The germline CDR1 and CDR2 sequences are SGHRS and YFSETQ. V gave up 3 bases and J gave up 3 bases; unmatched junction bases: 0. The CDR3 bases are TGCGCCAGCAGCTGGACAGGGGGCTACGAGCAGTACTTC. It codes for CASSWTGGYEQYF.

V usage is TRBV7-9 and J usage is TRBJ2-2, with D tentatively TRBD2 (7 bases). Trimming cost V 4 bases and J 6 bases, with 18 bases left between them. CDR3 length: 16 amino acids. In germline, CDR1 is SEHNR, CDR2 FQNEAQ (reference sequence). Here the CDR3 DNA reads TGTGCCAGCAGCTCTAGGGGGGGTATTGAAGCCGGGGAGCTGTTTTTT. It is translated as CASSSRGGIEAGELFF.

V gene TRBV28 combines with J gene TRBJ2-7, with D possibly matching TRBD2 (5 bases). The ends were cut back, 10 bases at V and 4 bases at J, with 14 bases in the middle. In germline, CDR1 is MDHEN, CDR2 SYDVKM. There are 12 residues in the CDR3. The CDR3 loop is CATYVSGYEQYF. CDR3 nucleotides: TGTGCCACCTACGTGTCGGGGTACGAGCAGTACTTC.

The V gene is TRBV6-4, the J gene TRBJ2-7; 7 bases are shared with TRBD1. The CDR3 spans 13 residues. V shed 0 bases, J shed 6 bases, and the junction held 2 bases outside the gene matches. Looked up from germline, CDR1 is MRHNA and CDR2 is SNTAGT. DNA of the CDR3: TGTGCCAGCAGTGACTCGTCAGGGGGCGAGCAGTACTTC. Protein product: CASSDSSGGEQYF.

This sequence joins TRBV18 and TRBJ1-6; 8 bases fit TRBD1. The CDR3 extends over 14 amino acids. CDR1 and CDR2 from the germline V gene are KGHSH and LQKENI. The J segment lost 5 bases and the V segment lost 3 bases, leaving 0 bases of the junction unmatched. The chain's CDR3 is CASSPGQDNSPLHF. For the CDR3, the DNA is TGTGCCAGCTCACCGGGACAGGATAATTCACCCCTCCACTTT.

The genes are TRBV19 and TRBJ2-2; D is unclear. Germline lookup yields CDR1 LNHDA and CDR2 SQIVND (reference sequence). The CDR3 has 15 amino acids. V lost 2 bases to trimming and J lost 1 base, with 8 bases between them. The CDR3 loop is CASSILAENTGELFF. The CDR3 coding sequence is TGTGCCAGTAGTATACTGGCGGAGAACACCGGGGAGCTGTTTTTT.

The V call is TRBV7-9, the J call TRBJ1-5, with 8 bases identical to TRBD1. V was clipped by 4 bases and J by 0 bases; unmatched bases: 8. Germline CDR1 is SEHNR and CDR2 is FQNEAQ (reference sequence). This CDR3 is built from 17 residues. The CDR3 here is CASSSGTGRYSNQPQHF. DNA for the CDR3: TGTGCCAGCAGCTCCGGGACAGGCAGATATAGCAATCAGCCCCAGCATTTT. The full variable domain, in which reference TRBV7-9 and TRBJ1-5 provide the parts outside the CDR3, is DTGVSQNPRHKITKRGQNVTFRCDPISEHNRLYWYRQTLGQGPEFLTYFQNEAQLEKSRLLSDRFSAERPKGSFSTLEIQRTEQGDSAMYLCASSSGTGRYSNQPQHFGDGTRLSIL.

The V call is TRBV4-1, the J call TRBJ1-5, with 8 bases aligning to TRBD1. Germline trimming cut 1 base from V and 3 bases from J; bases unmatched to any gene: 8. The CDR3 spans 17 residues. Germline CDR1 is MGHRA and CDR2 is YSYEKL. CDR3 residues: CASSQGLRDRNNQPQHF. CDR3 DNA sequence: TGCGCCAGCAGCCAAGGCCTACGGGACAGGAACAATCAGCCCCAGCATTTT.

V gene TRBV7-5 combines with J gene TRBJ2-5; the DNA was not used to check the table's D call, TRBD1. TRBV7-5 is designated a pseudogene. The CDR3 length is 14 residues. In DNA form, the CDR3 reads TGTGCCAGCAGCTCCCCAAGACAGGGTCCGCCCCAGTACTTC. As protein: CASSSPRQGPPQYF.

This sequence joins TRBV5-1 and TRBJ2-7; 8 nucleotides match TRBD2. Germline assignment: CDR1 SGHRS and CDR2 YFSETQ. Trimming took 5 bases from V and 0 from J; bases not matched to a gene: 4. This CDR3 region has 14 residues. For the CDR3, the DNA is TGCGCCAGCAGGAGGCTAGCGGGCTCCTACGAGCAGTACTTC. Translated: CASRRLAGSYEQYF.

This rearrangement joins TRBV7-2 to TRBJ1-5; D ambiguous. Germline V CDR1 and CDR2: SGHTA, FQGNSA. With 4 bases removed from V and 4 bases from J, the gap between germline ends came to 8 bases. The CDR3 is made up of 13 amino acids. The CDR3 sequence is CASSSARNQPQHF. The CDR3 region has the DNA TGTGCCAGCAGCTCTGCCCGGAATCAGCCCCAGCATTTT.

The chain employs TRBV29-1 and TRBJ2-1; TRBD2 agrees at 16 bases. The J segment lost 6 bases and the V segment lost 6 bases, leaving 5 bases of the junction unmatched. From germline, CDR1 is SQVTM and CDR2 ANQGSEA. The CDR3 is made up of 15 amino acids. The CDR3 is CSVGGLAGGFNEQFF. DNA for the CDR3: TGCAGCGTGGGGGGACTAGCGGGAGGGTTCAATGAGCAGTTCTTC.

This chain links TRBV7-8 with TRBJ1-1, with TRBD1 identical over 7 bases. Per the germline V gene, CDR1 is SGHVS and CDR2 is FQNEAQ. The CDR3 spans 13 residues. The J segment lost 6 bases and the V segment lost 5 bases, leaving 6 bases of the junction unmatched. This CDR3 reads CASSPGGYAEAFF. For the CDR3, the DNA is TGTGCCAGCAGCCCAGGGGGTTACGCTGAAGCTTTCTTT.

This sequence joins TRBV23-1 and TRBJ2-7, with 7 bases fitting TRBD2. TRBV23-1 is labeled an ORF, and its function is uncertain. With V trimmed by 3 bases and J by 4 bases, 0 bases remained unmatched. This CDR3 contains 12 residues. The CDR3 region has the DNA TGCGCCAGCAGTCAGCGGGGGTACGAGCAGTACTTC. Its translation: CASSQRGYEQYF.

The rearrangement uses TRBV29-1 and TRBJ2-7, with 7 nucleotides matching TRBD2. Germline CDR1 is SQVTM and CDR2 is ANQGSEA. Trimming took 7 bases from V and 1 from J; bases not matched to a gene: 7. The CDR3 consists of 13 residues. CDR3 in DNA: TGCAGCGCCACTAGCGTACGATCCTACGAGCAGTACTTC. As protein: CSATSVRSYEQYF.

V and J are TRBV7-8 and TRBJ1-1; D uncertain. V was pared by 6 bases and J by 2 bases, with 22 bases between. CDR3 length: 17 amino acids. The germline gives CDR1 SGHVS, CDR2 FQNEAQ. CDR3 residues: CASRLNYAGEPNTEAFF. CDR3 bases: TGTGCCAGCAGGCTGAACTACGCCGGGGAACCTAACACTGAAGCTTTCTTT.